This T cell receptor beta chain originates from a study of shared clonotypes between healthy human individuals. Study observations and caveats: Several donors showed sharing of about 5.5% of naive CD4 clonotypes. Represented diversity (both genetic and exposure-history) was limited by the small number of donors.

Methods used by the authors: Sequence data from immunoSEQ were junction-only and lacked quality scores; consequently, filtering differed. The method was immunoSEQ multiplex PCR; TCRdb's version includes in-frame clones alone and lacks a portion of them. D and trimming come from the DNA, and the V and J calls and clone size come from that table. The sample has about 1.5 million clones; approximately 97% are singletons. The CDR3 has 15 residues. The germline gives CDR1 SGHVS, CDR2 FNYEAQ. Trimming cost V 4 bases and J 2 bases, with 11 bases left between them. In this sample, this clone turned up once. No antigen is known for it.

The gene calls are TRBV7-6 and TRBJ2-2; maybe TRBD1 (6 bases). The sample taken for sequencing was naive CD4+ T cells sorted from blood. Subset here: CD45RA+ positively selected. The clonotype comes from a man younger than 45 in good health. In DNA form, the CDR3 reads TGTGCCAGCAGCTCCCAGGACAGAAACACCGGGGAGCTGTTTTTT. Encoded protein: CASSSQDRNTGELFF.